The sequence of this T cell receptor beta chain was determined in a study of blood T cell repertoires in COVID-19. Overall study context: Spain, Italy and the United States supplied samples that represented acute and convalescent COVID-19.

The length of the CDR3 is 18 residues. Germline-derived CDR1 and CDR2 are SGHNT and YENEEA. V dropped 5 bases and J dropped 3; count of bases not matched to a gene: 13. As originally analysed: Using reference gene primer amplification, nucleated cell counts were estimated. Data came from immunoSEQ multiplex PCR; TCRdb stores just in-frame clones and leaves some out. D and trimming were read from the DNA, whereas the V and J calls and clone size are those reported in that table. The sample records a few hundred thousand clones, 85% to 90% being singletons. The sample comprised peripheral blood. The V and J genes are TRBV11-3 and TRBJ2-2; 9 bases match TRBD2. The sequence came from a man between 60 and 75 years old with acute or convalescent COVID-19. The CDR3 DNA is TGTGCCAGCAGCCCAGAAGAGAGACTAGCGGAGCACACCGGGGAGCTGTTTTTT. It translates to CASSPEERLAEHTGELFF.